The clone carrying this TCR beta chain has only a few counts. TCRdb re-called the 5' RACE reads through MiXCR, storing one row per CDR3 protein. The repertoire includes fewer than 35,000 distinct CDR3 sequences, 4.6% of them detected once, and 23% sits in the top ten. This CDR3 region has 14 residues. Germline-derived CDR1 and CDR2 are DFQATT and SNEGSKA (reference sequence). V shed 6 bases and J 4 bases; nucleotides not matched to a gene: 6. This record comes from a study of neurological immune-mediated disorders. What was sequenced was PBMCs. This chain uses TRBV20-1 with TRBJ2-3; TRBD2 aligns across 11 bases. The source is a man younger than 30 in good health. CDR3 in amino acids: CSAMTSGVADTQYF. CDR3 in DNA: TGCAGTGCCATGACTAGCGGGGTTGCAGATACGCAGTATTTT.